The T cell receptor beta chain under discussion was sequenced for a study of Graves' ophthalmopathy and Graves' hyperthyroidism. The CDR3 loop spans 13 amino acids. Trimming removed 0 bases at V and 5 bases at J, with 8 bases between. Germline CDR1 is SGHRS and CDR2 is YFSETQ. Amplification of TCR beta CDR3 regions used RNA transcripts. HTBI primers served in a first-round RT-PCR, which a second-round multiplex PCR followed. TCRdb re-derived calls from the multiplex PCR reads in MiXCR, one entry per CDR3 protein. The table lists about 620,000 distinct CDR3 sequences, approximately 22% of them singletons. This clonotype came up many times.

The specimen sequenced was peripheral blood. The sequence was obtained from a woman under 30 with stable Graves' hyperthyroidism. Some clones in this sample may be carry-over from other donors' samples. The V call is TRBV5-1, the J call TRBJ1-2, with D hard to call. DNA for the CDR3: TGCGCCAGCAGCTTGGAAGATGCTTATGGCTACACCTTC. Translation: CASSLEDAYGYTF.